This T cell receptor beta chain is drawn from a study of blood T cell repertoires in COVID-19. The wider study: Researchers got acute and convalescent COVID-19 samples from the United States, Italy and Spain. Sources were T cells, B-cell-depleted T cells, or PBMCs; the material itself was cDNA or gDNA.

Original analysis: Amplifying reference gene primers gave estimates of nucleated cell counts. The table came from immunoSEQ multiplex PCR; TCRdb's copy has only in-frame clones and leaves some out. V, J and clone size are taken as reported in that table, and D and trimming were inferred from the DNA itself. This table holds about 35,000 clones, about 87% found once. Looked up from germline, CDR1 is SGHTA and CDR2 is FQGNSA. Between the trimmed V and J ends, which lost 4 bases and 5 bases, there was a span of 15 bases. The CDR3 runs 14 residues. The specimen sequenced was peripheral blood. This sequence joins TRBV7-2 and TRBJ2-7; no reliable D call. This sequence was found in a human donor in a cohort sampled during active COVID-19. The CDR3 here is CASSSTGFLHEQYF. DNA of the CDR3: TGTGCCAGCAGCTCGACTGGATTCCTACACGAGCAGTACTTC.